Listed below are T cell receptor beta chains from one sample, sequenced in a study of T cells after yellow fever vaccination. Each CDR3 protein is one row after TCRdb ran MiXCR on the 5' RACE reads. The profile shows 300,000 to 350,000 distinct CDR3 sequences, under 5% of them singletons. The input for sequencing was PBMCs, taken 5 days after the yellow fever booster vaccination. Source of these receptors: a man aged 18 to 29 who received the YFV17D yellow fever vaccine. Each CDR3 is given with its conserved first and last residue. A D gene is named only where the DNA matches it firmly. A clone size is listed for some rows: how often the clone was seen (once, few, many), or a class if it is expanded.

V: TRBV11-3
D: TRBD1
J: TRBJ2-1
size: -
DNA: TGTGCCAGCAGCTTATCCGGACAGGCAGGGAATGAGCAGTTCTTC
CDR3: CASSLSGQAGNEQFF

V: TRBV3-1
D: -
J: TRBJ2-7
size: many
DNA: TGTGCCAGCAGCCAAGTCAACGAGCAGTACTTC
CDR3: CASSQVNEQYF

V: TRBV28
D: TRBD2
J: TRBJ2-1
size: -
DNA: TGTGCCAGCAGTGAACGGGGGGGCCGAGAATATGAGCAGTTCTTC
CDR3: CASSERGGREYEQFF

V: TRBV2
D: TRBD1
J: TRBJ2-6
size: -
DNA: TGTGCCAGCACCCGCTACGAGGGACAGGGGTCCTCTGGGGCCAACGTCCTGACTTTC
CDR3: CASTRYEGQGSSGANVLTF

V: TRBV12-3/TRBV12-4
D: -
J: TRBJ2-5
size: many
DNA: TGTGCCAGCAGCCCCCAGGGCCTCCAAGAGACCCAGTACTTC
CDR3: CASSPQGLQETQYF

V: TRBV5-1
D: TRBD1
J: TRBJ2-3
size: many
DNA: TGCGCCAGCAGCCTAGGGACAGGGAAGAGCACAGATACGCAGTATTTT
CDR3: CASSLGTGKSTDTQYF

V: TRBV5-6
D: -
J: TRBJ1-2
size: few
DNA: TGTGCCAGCAGCGCTGGGCGTCCGGGCTATGGCTACACCTTC
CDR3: CASSAGRPGYGYTF

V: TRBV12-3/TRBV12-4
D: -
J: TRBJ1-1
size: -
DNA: TGTGCCAGCACCCGCCGCGGGGGTGACACTGAAGCTTTCTTT
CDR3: CASTRRGGDTEAFF

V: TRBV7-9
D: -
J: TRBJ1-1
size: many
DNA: TGTGCCAGCACTAAAAACCCCCTAACTGGCACTGAAGCTTTCTTT
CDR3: CASTKNPLTGTEAFF

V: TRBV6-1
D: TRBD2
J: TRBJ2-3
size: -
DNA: TGTGCCAGCAGTGAGGCTAGCGGGGGGGGAGATACGCAGTATTTT
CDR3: CASSEASGGGDTQYF

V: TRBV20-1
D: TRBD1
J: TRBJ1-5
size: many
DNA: TGCAGTGCCGCCGTAGGGACAGGGCCAGGACAGCCCCAGCATTTT
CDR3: CSAAVGTGPGQPQHF

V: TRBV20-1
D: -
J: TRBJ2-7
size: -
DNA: TGCAGTGCTAGCTCCGGACTATACGAGCAGTACTTC
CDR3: CSASSGLYEQYF

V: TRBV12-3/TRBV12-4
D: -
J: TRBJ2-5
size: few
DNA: TGTGCCAGCGACCATTATCGGGGTCCCTCGGAGGCCCAGTACTTC
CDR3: CASDHYRGPSEAQYF

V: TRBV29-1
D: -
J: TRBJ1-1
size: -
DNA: TGCAGCGTGTCGGAGGGCGGCATGAACACTGAAGCTTTCTTT
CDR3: CSVSEGGMNTEAFF

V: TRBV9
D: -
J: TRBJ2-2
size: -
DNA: TGTGCCAGCAGCGCCTCGAGCACCGGGGAGCTGTTTTTT
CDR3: CASSASSTGELFF

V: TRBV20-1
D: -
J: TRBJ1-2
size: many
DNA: TGCAGTGCTAGTGCTGCCGGACAGCTCTGGTATGGCTACACCTTC
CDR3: CSASAAGQLWYGYTF

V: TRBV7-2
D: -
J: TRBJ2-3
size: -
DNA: TGTGCCAGCAGCTTAGGACCACCCTTAAGCACAGATACGCAGTATTTT
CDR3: CASSLGPPLSTDTQYF

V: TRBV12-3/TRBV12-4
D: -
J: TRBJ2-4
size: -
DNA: TGTGCCAGCAGTTTTGGTAGGGTCGGATTTTACATTCAGTACTTC
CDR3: CASSFGRVGFYIQYF

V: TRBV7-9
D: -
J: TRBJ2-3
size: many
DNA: TGTGCCAGCAGTTCGGGAAGGGCAGATACGCAGTATTTT
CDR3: CASSSGRADTQYF

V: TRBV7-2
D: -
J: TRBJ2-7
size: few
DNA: TGTGCCAGCAGTTCCTTCGTCCCCTACGAGCAGTACTTC
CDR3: CASSSFVPYEQYF

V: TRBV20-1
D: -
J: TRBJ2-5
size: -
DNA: TGCAGTGCTAGGCGGGGGACAGCCCAAGAGACCCAGTACTTC
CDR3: CSARRGTAQETQYF

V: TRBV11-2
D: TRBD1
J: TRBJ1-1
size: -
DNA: TGTGCCAGCAGCCTCTATAGACAGGGCACTGAAGCTTTCTTT
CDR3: CASSLYRQGTEAFF

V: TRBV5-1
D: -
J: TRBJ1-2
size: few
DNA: TGCGCCAGCAGCCCAGACGTATATAACTATGGCTACACCTTC
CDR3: CASSPDVYNYGYTF

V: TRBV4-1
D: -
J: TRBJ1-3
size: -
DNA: TGCGCCAGCAGCCAACCGGAGGTTTCTGGAAACACCATATATTTT
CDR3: CASSQPEVSGNTIYF

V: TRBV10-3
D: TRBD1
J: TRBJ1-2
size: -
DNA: TGTGCCATCCGGACAGGGTTGGGGGTAAACTATGGCTACACCTTC
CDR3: CAIRTGLGVNYGYTF

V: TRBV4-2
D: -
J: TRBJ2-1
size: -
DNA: TGTGCCAGCAGCGAAGGACTGCTGGGGTACAATGAGCAGTTCTTC
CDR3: CASSEGLLGYNEQFF

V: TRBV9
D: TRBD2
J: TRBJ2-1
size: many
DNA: TGTGCCAGCAGCGTACAAGCCGGGACTAGCGCGCATGAGCAGTTCTTC
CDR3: CASSVQAGTSAHEQFF

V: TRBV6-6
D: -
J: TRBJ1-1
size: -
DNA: TGTGCCAGCAGCCCCCCGGGGCGGCCGGAGAACACTGAAGCTTTCTTT
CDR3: CASSPPGRPENTEAFF

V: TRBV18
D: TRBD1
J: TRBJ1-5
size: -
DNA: TGTGCCAGCTCAGGAACAGGGGGCTCGGGCAATCAGCCCCAGCATTTT
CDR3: CASSGTGGSGNQPQHF

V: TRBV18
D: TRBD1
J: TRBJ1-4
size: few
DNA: TGTGCCAGCTCAGCGACAGGGGGGAATAATGAAAAACTGTTTTTT
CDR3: CASSATGGNNEKLFF

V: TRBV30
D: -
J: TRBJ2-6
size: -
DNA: TGTGCCTGGAGTGTGGAGACAGGGGCCAACGTCCTGACTTTC
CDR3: CAWSVETGANVLTF

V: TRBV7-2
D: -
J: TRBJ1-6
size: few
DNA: TGTGCCAGCAGCTTCTCCACAACGGGTTCACCCCTCCACTTT
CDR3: CASSFSTTGSPLHF

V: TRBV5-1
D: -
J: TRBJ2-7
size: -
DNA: TGCGCCAGCAGCTTGGCCGGGGAGCCCTACGAGCAGTACTTC
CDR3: CASSLAGEPYEQYF

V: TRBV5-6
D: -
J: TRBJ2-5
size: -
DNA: TGTGCCAGCAGCTTTCTTGCGACCCCGAGGGTCCTCCAAGAGACCCAGTACTTC
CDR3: CASSFLATPRVLQETQYF

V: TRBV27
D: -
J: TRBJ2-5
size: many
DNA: TGTGCCAGCAGGCGACTCGGTCCTTGGGAGACCCAGTACTTC
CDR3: CASRRLGPWETQYF

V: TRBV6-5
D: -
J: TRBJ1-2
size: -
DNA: TGTGCCAGCAGTTACCGAGACAGGCCCAACTATGGCTACACCTTC
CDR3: CASSYRDRPNYGYTF

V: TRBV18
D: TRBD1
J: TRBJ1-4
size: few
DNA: TGTGCCAGCTCACCATCACAGGGGGCTTATGAAAAACTGTTTTTT
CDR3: CASSPSQGAYEKLFF

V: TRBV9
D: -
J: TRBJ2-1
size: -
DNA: TGTGCCAGCAGCGTAGCACTTGGGGTCGACAATGAGCAGTTCTTC
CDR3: CASSVALGVDNEQFF

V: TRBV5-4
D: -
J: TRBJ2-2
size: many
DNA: TGTGCCAGCAGAAGGATGGGCAACACCGCGAACACCGGGGAGCTGTTTTTT
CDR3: CASRRMGNTANTGELFF

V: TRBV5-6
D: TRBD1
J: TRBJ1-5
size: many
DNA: TGTGCCAGCAGCTCGTGGGACAGGGGTTATCAGCCCCAGCATTTT
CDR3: CASSSWDRGYQPQHF

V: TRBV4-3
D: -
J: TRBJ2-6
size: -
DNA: TGCGCCAGCAGTCTTCCCATAGGGTCAGGGGCCAACGTCCTGACTTTC
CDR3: CASSLPIGSGANVLTF

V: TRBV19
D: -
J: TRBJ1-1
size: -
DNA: TGTGCCAGTAGTTTTGGGTATACTGAAGCTTTCTTT
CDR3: CASSFGYTEAFF

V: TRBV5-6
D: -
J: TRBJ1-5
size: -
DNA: TGTGCCAGCAGCGACCGGGACAACAATCAGCCCCAGCATTTT
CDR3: CASSDRDNNQPQHF

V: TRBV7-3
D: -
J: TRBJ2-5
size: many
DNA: TGTGCCAGCAGCCCAGGACCATTCCAAGAGACCCAGTACTTC
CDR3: CASSPGPFQETQYF

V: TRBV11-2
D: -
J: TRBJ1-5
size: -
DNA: TGTGCCAGCAGCTTAGTGGGGTCAGGGGATCAGCCCCAGCATTTT
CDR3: CASSLVGSGDQPQHF

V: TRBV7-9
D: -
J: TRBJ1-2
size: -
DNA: TGTGCCAGCAGTCGACCGATATTCTATGGCTACACCTTC
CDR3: CASSRPIFYGYTF